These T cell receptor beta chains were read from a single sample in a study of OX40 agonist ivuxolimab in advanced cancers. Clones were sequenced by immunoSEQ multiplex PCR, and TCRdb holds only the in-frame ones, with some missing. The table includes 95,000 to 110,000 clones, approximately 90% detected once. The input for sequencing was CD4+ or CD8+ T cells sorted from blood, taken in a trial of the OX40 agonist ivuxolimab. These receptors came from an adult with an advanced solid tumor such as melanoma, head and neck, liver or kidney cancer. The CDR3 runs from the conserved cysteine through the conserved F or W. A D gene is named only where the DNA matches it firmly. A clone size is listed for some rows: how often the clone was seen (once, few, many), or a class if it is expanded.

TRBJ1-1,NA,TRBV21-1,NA,CASSKGLEAFF,TGTGCCAGCAGCAAAGGGCTTGAAGCTTTCTTT
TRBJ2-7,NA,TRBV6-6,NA,CASSWRGGLYEQYF,TGTGCCAGCAGTTGGAGGGGCGGATTATACGAGCAGTACTTC
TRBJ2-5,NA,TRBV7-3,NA,CASSSREAETQYF,TGTGCCAGCAGCTCTCGCGAGGCAGAGACCCAGTACTTC
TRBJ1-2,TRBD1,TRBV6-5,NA,CASSSLDRSVYGYTF,TGTGCCAGCAGTTCCCTGGACAGGAGTGTCTATGGCTACACCTTC
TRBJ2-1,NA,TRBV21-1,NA,CASSKVEGGRRNEQFF,TGTGCCAGCAGCAAAGTTGAGGGGGGCCGTCGGAATGAGCAGTTCTTC
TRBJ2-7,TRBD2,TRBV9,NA,CASSVGAGVEYEQYF,TGTGCCAGCAGCGTAGGCGCGGGAGTGGAGTACGAGCAGTACTTC
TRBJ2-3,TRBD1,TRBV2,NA,CASRELGQGAPQYF,TGTGCCAGCAGGGAACTAGGACAGGGGGCCCCGCAGTATTTT
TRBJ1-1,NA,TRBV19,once,CASSMSGSGTEAFF,TGTGCCAGTAGTATGTCAGGGAGCGGCACTGAAGCTTTCTTT
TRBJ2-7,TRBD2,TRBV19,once,CASRAIAGGAYEQYF,TGTGCCAGTAGGGCTATAGCGGGAGGCGCCTACGAGCAGTACTTC
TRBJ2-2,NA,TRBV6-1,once,CAVSGVDTGELFF,TGTGCCGTTTCCGGGGTAGACACCGGGGAGCTGTTTTTT
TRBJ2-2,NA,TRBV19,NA,CASSRQVAPNTGELFF,TGTGCCAGTAGTCGACAGGTTGCACCTAACACCGGGGAGCTGTTTTTT
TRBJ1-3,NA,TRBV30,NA,CAWSGGIGRGNTIYF,TGTGCCTGGAGTGGGGGAATTGGGCGAGGAAACACCATATATTTT
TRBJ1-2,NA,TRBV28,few,CASSTTDGYTF,TGTGCCAGCAGTACGACAGATGGCTACACCTTC
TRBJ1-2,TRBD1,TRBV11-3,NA,CASSPTRTGEGYTF,TGTGCCAGCAGCCCAACCCGGACAGGGGAAGGCTACACCTTC
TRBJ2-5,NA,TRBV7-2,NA,CASSEGGGVKQYF,TGTGCCAGCAGCGAAGGGGGCGGGGTGAAGCAGTACTTC